What follows are 24 T cell receptor beta chains derived from one specimen sequenced in a study of cytomegalovirus exposure and HLA in healthy donors (dated by TCRdb to the late 2010s). Libraries were made using the immunoSEQ multiplex PCR assay. For the multiplex PCR, a mixture combining 60 forward primers for TCR Vbeta segments and 13 reverse primers for TCR Jbeta segments was used. Entries here come from immuneACCESS through TCRdb and include only in-frame sequences with V and J called. Some clones fail to appear in such tables; in the studies checked, an unresolved V gene covers under half of the shortfall, and the cause of the remainder is unknown. The sample records about 120,000 clones, approximately 80% of which are singletons. More than 2.5% of the sample is taken by the ten largest. The sample was PBMCs. The source is a male donor in good health and CMV-seronegative.

J is TRBJ2-7 and V is TRBV6-5; 11 nucleotides match TRBD2. In germline, CDR1 is MNHEY, CDR2 SVGAGI. The CDR3 has 15 residues. V was clipped by 6 bases and J by 4 bases; unmatched bases: 8. CDR3: CASRGSGGAGYEQYF. CDR3 in DNA: TGTGCCAGCAGAGGTAGCGGGGGGGCCGGGTACGAGCAGTACTTC.

The sample holds one count of this clone. The same CDR3 arises from other DNA sequences in this sample as well. The CDR3 loop reads CSVETGQGAGGYTF. For the CDR3, the DNA is TGCAGCGTTGAGACGGGACAGGGGGCAGGTGGCTACACCTTC. V usage is TRBV29-1 and J usage is TRBJ1-2; 12 bases match TRBD1. The CDR3 loop spans 14 amino acids. CDR1 and CDR2 from the germline V gene are SQVTM and ANQGSEA. After removal of 3 bases from V and 7 bases from J, the junction contained 6 bases not matched to a gene.

The chain is built from TRBV4-2 and TRBJ2-3; 8 bases align to TRBD2. With 0 bases clipped from V and 4 bases from J, the junction kept 3 bases outside the gene matches. Germline V gives CDR1 LGHNA, CDR2 YNFKEQ. This CDR3 is built from 15 residues. CDR3 bases: TGTGCCAGCAGCCAAGATCCGGGAGGGCCAGATACGCAGTATTTT. Protein product: CASSQDPGGPDTQYF.

Here the CDR3 reads CASSPAKLNGYEQYF. The CDR3 nucleotides read TGTGCCAGCAGCCCCGCCAAGCTGAATGGCTACGAGCAGTACTTC. The chain is built from TRBV6-6 and TRBJ2-7, with D unclear. This CDR3 contains 15 residues. V shed 6 bases and J shed 3 bases, with 18 bases lying between them. Germline V CDR1 and CDR2: MNHNY, SVGAGI (reference sequence).

This clone has just a few counts. The rearrangement uses TRBV7-2 and TRBJ1-1, with D possibly matching TRBD1 (5 bases). V lost 1 base to trimming and J lost 5 bases, with 14 bases between them. CDR1 SGHTA and CDR2 FQGNSA come from the germline V gene. The CDR3 length is 15 residues. CDR3 amino acids: CASSLDKGRWTEAFF. The CDR3 DNA follows: TGTGCCAGCAGCTTAGACAAGGGGCGATGGACTGAAGCTTTCTTT.

In the case of this clone: Other DNA sequences in the same sample also yield this CDR3. The gene calls are TRBV19 and TRBJ1-6; TRBD1 might be the D (6 bases). The CDR3 extends over 17 amino acids. Trimming shortened V by 3 bases and J by 7 bases, and 19 bases separated the two germline ends. In germline, CDR1 is LNHDA, CDR2 SQIVND (reference sequence). The CDR3 DNA follows: TGTGCCAGTAGTATCAGGGGAACCGGGGGGCCGAATTCACCCCTCCACTTT. This gives the protein CASSIRGTGGPNSPLHF.

This chain joins TRBV2 and TRBJ2-7; the match to TRBD1 covers 9 bases. This CDR3 comprises 10 residues. Looked up from germline, CDR1 is SNHLY and CDR2 is FYNNEI. With 8 bases clipped from V and 11 bases from J, the junction kept 4 bases outside the gene matches. CDR3 in amino acids: CASGTGLEYF. The CDR3 nucleotides are TGTGCCAGCGGGACAGGGCTTGAGTACTTC.

In regard to this clone: The same CDR3 is also encoded by other DNA sequences in this sample. The CDR3 here is CAWSVGGYEQYF. CDR3 sequence (DNA): TGTGCCTGGAGTGTTGGAGGCTACGAGCAGTACTTC. The rearrangement links TRBV30 to TRBJ2-7; tentatively, D is TRBD2 (5 bases). With 0 bases removed from V and 3 bases from J, the gap between germline ends came to 6 bases. Germline CDR1 reads GTSNPN; CDR2 reads SVGIG (reference sequence). The CDR3 spans 12 residues. Combining the CDR3 with reference TRBV30 and TRBJ2-7 gives the whole variable domain SQTIHQWPATLVQPVGSPLSLECTVEGTSNPNLYWYRQAAGRGLQLLFYSVGIGQISSEVPQNLSASRPQDRQFILSSKKLLLSDSGFYLCAWSVGGYEQYFGPGTRLTVT.

This chain connects TRBV30 to TRBJ2-3; the D is unclear. Trimming removed 8 bases at V and 2 bases at J, with 11 bases between. Per germline, CDR1 GTSNPN and CDR2 SVGIG (reference sequence). The CDR3 consists of 12 residues. The CDR3: CAGLGPTDTQYF. The CDR3 DNA reads as TGTGCCGGTCTAGGCCCCACAGATACGCAGTATTTT.

This chain joins TRBV10-3 and TRBJ1-3, with unresolved D. The V gene's germline CDR1 is ENHRY and CDR2 SYGVKD. The CDR3 sequence is 13 residues long. V was trimmed by 8 bases and J by 2 bases, leaving 10 bases between them. The CDR3 DNA sequence: TGTGCCATCTTGCGGGGAGCTGGAAACACCATATATTTT. Protein: CAILRGAGNTIYF.

The V and J genes are TRBV12-5 and TRBJ2-5, with D uncertain. The J call is uncertain, as TRBJ2-7 better fits the DNA end. The germline CDR1 and CDR2 sequences are LGHNT and FRNRAP. This CDR3 contains 13 residues. CDR3 sequence: CASGLPVPYEQYF. The CDR3 DNA is TGTGCTAGTGGTTTGCCGGTCCCCTACGAGCAGTACTTC.

This sequence joins TRBV4-2 and TRBJ1-1, with TRBD1 as a possible D gene (5 bases). Germline loops: CDR1 LGHNA, CDR2 YNFKEQ. The CDR3 consists of 15 residues. Trimming removed 0 bases from V and 4 bases from J, with 12 bases in between. CDR3 in amino acids: CASSQEEGRGTEAFF. The CDR3 region has the DNA TGTGCCAGCAGCCAAGAGGAGGGGCGCGGCACTGAAGCTTTCTTT.

The chain joins TRBV10-3 to TRBJ2-7; 8 bases align to TRBD1. This CDR3 region has 15 residues. V lost 5 bases, J lost 0 bases, and 6 bases stayed unmatched. Looked up from germline, CDR1 is ENHRY and CDR2 is SYGVKD. The chain's CDR3 is CAISKQGVSSYEQYF. CDR3 sequence (DNA): TGTGCCATCAGTAAACAGGGGGTGAGCTCCTACGAGCAGTACTTC.

The V gene is TRBV5-5, the J gene TRBJ2-7; a possible D gene is TRBD2 (6 bases). Germline CDR1 is SGHKS and CDR2 is YYEKEE (reference sequence). The CDR3 is 15 amino acids. V lost 0 bases and J 2 bases, leaving 12 bases between the germline ends. This CDR3 is CASSLVRTGAYEQYF. The DNA for the CDR3 is TGTGCCAGCAGCTTGGTTAGGACGGGGGCCTACGAGCAGTACTTC.

This rearrangement joins TRBV27 to TRBJ1-1; 10 bases map to TRBD1. This CDR3 is built from 16 residues. In germline, CDR1 is MNHEY, CDR2 SMNVEV (reference sequence). J gave up 0 bases and V 6 bases, and 7 bases lay outside the gene matches. The CDR3 protein is CASSTRQGAVNTEAFF. CDR3 DNA: TGTGCCAGCAGCACTCGACAGGGGGCCGTGAACACTGAAGCTTTCTTT.

The J gene is TRBJ1-1, the V gene TRBV9; D gene ambiguous. Per germline, CDR1 SGDLS and CDR2 YYNGEE. V was cut by 3 bases and J by 5 bases, with 14 bases left in between. This CDR3 contains 14 residues. The CDR3 bases are TGTGCCAGCAGCGCATTACACGTCTCGACTGAAGCTTTCTTT. Its protein product is CASSALHVSTEAFF.

V gene TRBV18 combines with J gene TRBJ1-1; D is undetermined. This CDR3 contains 12 residues. CDR1 is KGHSH, CDR2 LQKENI, per germline. The germline V and J ends were trimmed by 4 bases and 6 bases, with 9 bases remaining between them. The CDR3 is CASSLRTAEAFF. In DNA, the CDR3 is TGTGCCAGCTCACTCCGGACTGCTGAAGCTTTCTTT.

This chain links TRBV25-1 with TRBJ1-1; TRBD1 matches 7 bases. The length of the CDR3 is 13 residues. Unmatched junction bases numbered 3, after V lost 6 bases and J lost 2 bases. Germline CDR1 reads MGHDK; CDR2 reads SYGVNS. CDR3 region: CASSRGENTEAFF. Written as DNA, the CDR3 is TGTGCCAGCAGCAGGGGGGAAAACACTGAAGCTTTCTTT.

This clone was seen only a few times. A read error may account for a junction end that differs from germline. The rearrangement joins TRBV7-9 to TRBJ1-3; D might be TRBD1 (5 bases). The CDR3 is 16 amino acids. Germline V gene data show CDR1 as SEHNR and CDR2 as FQNEAQ (reference sequence). CDR3 coding DNA: TGTTCCAGCAGCTACCGGGACTCAAGGATTGGAAACACCATATATTTT. It translates to CSSSYRDSRIGNTIYF.

The chain couples TRBV30 to TRBJ1-5, with 8 bases identical to TRBD1. Unmatched junction bases numbered 4, after V lost 6 bases and J lost 6 bases. This CDR3 contains 12 residues. Germline V gives CDR1 GTSNPN, CDR2 SVGIG (reference sequence). The CDR3 region is CACSGGGQPQHF. CDR3 DNA sequence: TGTGCCTGCTCAGGGGGCGGTCAGCCCCAGCATTTT.

The J gene is TRBJ2-3, the V gene TRBV4-1; 8 positions match TRBD2. The germline CDR1 and CDR2 sequences are MGHRA and YSYEKL. This CDR3 has 16 residues. V shed 1 base and J 2 bases; nucleotides not matched to a gene: 5. The CDR3 DNA is TGCGCCAGCAGCCAAGGCGCGGGGGGACTCACAGATACGCAGTATTTT. This encodes CASSQGAGGLTDTQYF.

This chain connects TRBV10-3 to TRBJ2-5; the match to TRBD2 covers 8 bases. The last part of the DNA fits TRBJ2-7 better; the J call may be wrong. This CDR3 has 17 amino acids. Looked up from germline, CDR1 is ENHRY and CDR2 is SYGVKD. The CDR3 DNA sequence: TGTGCCATCAGTGACCCGTTGCGGGGGGTTAGGCGGTACGAGCAGTACTTC. Its translation: CAISDPLRGVRRYEQYF.

In regard to this clone: The junction shows a germline mismatch at one end, possibly a read error. The chain has TRBV7-9 and TRBJ1-2; D might be TRBD1 (6 bases). Germline lookup yields CDR1 SEHNR and CDR2 FQNEAQ (reference sequence). This CDR3 has 13 residues. CDR3 coding DNA: TGTTCCAGCATTAAAACAGGGTTGGATGGCTACACCTTC. Translation: CSSIKTGLDGYTF.

The table lists this clone with a few counts. The J gene is TRBJ2-3, the V gene TRBV5-1; TRBD2 is a possible D gene (6 bases). The germline V gene encodes CDR1 SGHRS and CDR2 YFSETQ. The CDR3 has 14 amino acids. The V and J ends lost 4 bases and 6 bases respectively, with 15 bases between them. The CDR3 region is CASSPGGAWDTQYF. In nucleotides, the CDR3 is TGCGCCAGCAGCCCCGGAGGGGCTTGGGATACGCAGTATTTT.